This T cell receptor beta chain appears in the sequencing data of a study of cytomegalovirus exposure and HLA in healthy donors. The PCR used 60 Vbeta and 13 Jbeta primers. Here immunoSEQ multiplex PCR was the method, and the copy in TCRdb shows in-frame clones only, minus some. The sample lists approximately 100,000 clones, roughly 70% occurring once. Findings and limits, study-wide: Later analysis associated a missense DCLRE1C variant with TCR beta V- and J-gene trimming. Three CMV-associated chains proved CMV antigen-specific in vitro. It was shown in a later analysis that HLA-associated TCR beta chains were more clonally expanded than other, equally common chains.

Per the germline V gene, CDR1 is WNHNN and CDR2 is SYGVQD (reference sequence). Trimming shortened V by 4 bases and J by 1 base, and 10 bases separated the two germline ends. The CDR3 has 15 residues. On this clone: The antigen is undetermined.

The origin of this receptor is a male donor in good health and CMV-seropositive. The rearrangement links TRBV10-1 to TRBJ2-2; unclear D gene. Material: PBMCs. CDR3 sequence reads: CASSGSRLNTGELFF. Written as DNA, the CDR3 is TGCGCCAGCAGTGGATCGAGGTTGAACACCGGGGAGCTGTTTTTT.